This T cell receptor beta chain was retrieved from a study of T-cell memory formation after mild COVID-19. Findings and limits, study-wide: Pre-infection memory harbored some responding clones, suggesting cross-reactive memory joined. Clones that shrank (day 15 to 85) were balanced CD4/CD8, whereas later expanders leaned CD4+.

Note on this clonotype: The antigen is undetermined.

TCRdb called the 5' RACE reads again in MiXCR, with one record for every CDR3 protein. The table lists about 390,000 distinct CDR3 sequences, under 25% of them singletons. J lost 4 bases, V lost 4 bases, and 12 bases had no gene match. Germline values: CDR1 SQVTM, CDR2 ANQGSEA. This CDR3 contains 15 residues. The sequencing sample was made of PBMCs or a T cell subset sorted from them (not recorded which). This receptor was obtained from an adult woman who had mild COVID-19 (a few samples of this study predate the infection). Cell type and time point are not known. The chain uses TRBV29-1 and TRBJ1-2; 7 bases align to TRBD1. The CDR3 DNA reads TGCAGCGTTGCTGCCGGGACAGATGGTTTCTATGGCTACACCTTC. This gives the protein CSVAAGTDGFYGYTF.